The clone carrying this T cell receptor beta chain was seen more than once but under ten times. At one boundary the junction diverges from the germline segment, which might be a read error. These data originate in a study of Graves' ophthalmopathy and Graves' hyperthyroidism. Amplified material comprised TCR beta CDR3 regions derived from RNA transcripts. A first-round RT-PCR used HTBI primers, followed by a second-round multiplex PCR. MiXCR, run by TCRdb on the multiplex PCR reads, gives a single entry per CDR3 protein. The top ten clones hold 3% to 3.5% of a sample with hundreds of thousands of distinct CDR3 sequences, about 38% of them seen once. The CDR3 has 15 amino acids. CDR1 and CDR2 (germline): ENHRY, SYGVKD.

The receptor was derived from an adult man with Graves' ophthalmopathy. V gene TRBV10-3 combines with J gene TRBJ1-1; the D is unclear. The sequenced material came from peripheral blood. The CDR3 is CASSEALGAGAEAFF. In nucleotides, the CDR3 is TGTGCCAGCAGTGAAGCGCTTGGAGCAGGCGCTGAAGCTTTCTTT.